Listed below are T cell receptor beta chains from one sample, sequenced in a study of T cell responses to AZD1222 COVID-19 vaccine. Data came from immunoSEQ multiplex PCR; TCRdb stores just in-frame clones and leaves some out. The sample gives about 120,000 clones, around 93% of which show up once; approximately 5% is in the top ten. The sample consisted of peripheral blood, taken 28 days after the second AZD1222 dose. These receptors came from an adult who received the AZD1222 COVID-19 vaccine. Each CDR3 is given with its conserved first and last residue. The order of the fields is D gene, J gene, V gene, CDR3 protein. A D gene is named only where the DNA matches it firmly.

. TRBJ2-2 TRBV12-3/TRBV12-4 CASSRTGSGELFF
TRBD1 TRBJ2-7 TRBV27 CASSYSADRTRGSEQYF
. TRBJ2-2 TRBV15 CATSRGGRGFHTGELFF
TRBD1 TRBJ1-2 TRBV6-1 CASREDGQGYGYTF
TRBD2 TRBJ2-3 TRBV5-6 CASSSVAGAGTDTQYF
. TRBJ1-4 TRBV6-5 CASSYSAGYEKLFF
. TRBJ2-7 TRBV6-2/TRBV6-3 CASSDSDRSYEQYF
. TRBJ1-3 TRBV5-1 CASSLSVGSGSGNTIYF
. TRBJ2-7 TRBV5-5 CASSFGPGQYF
. TRBJ1-1 TRBV6-5 CASSISRNTEAFF
. TRBJ2-7 TRBV6-7 CASSSSAPYEQYF
. TRBJ2-5 TRBV5-4 CASSLSWGGETQYF
TRBD2 TRBJ2-4 TRBV3-1/TRBV3-2 CASSQDSGRVTKNIQYF
. TRBJ2-5 TRBV6-5 CASSSAGEQETQYF
. TRBJ2-2 TRBV5-8 CASSLGRVSGELFF
TRBD1 TRBJ1-6 TRBV3-1/TRBV3-2 CASSPQGSLPLHF
. TRBJ1-6 TRBV2 CASKGRQGNNSPLHF
TRBD1 TRBJ1-2 TRBV7-6 CASSLSPGGRGYTF
. TRBJ1-6 TRBV23-1 CASSQGRGYNSPLHF
. TRBJ2-1 TRBV29-1 CSVQPHSSSYNEQFF
TRBD1 TRBJ2-1 TRBV12-5 CASGRGQVGGNEQFF
. TRBJ1-5 TRBV5-5 CASSLAGYNQPQHF
. TRBJ1-1 TRBV6-2/TRBV6-3 CASSYDRNTEAFF